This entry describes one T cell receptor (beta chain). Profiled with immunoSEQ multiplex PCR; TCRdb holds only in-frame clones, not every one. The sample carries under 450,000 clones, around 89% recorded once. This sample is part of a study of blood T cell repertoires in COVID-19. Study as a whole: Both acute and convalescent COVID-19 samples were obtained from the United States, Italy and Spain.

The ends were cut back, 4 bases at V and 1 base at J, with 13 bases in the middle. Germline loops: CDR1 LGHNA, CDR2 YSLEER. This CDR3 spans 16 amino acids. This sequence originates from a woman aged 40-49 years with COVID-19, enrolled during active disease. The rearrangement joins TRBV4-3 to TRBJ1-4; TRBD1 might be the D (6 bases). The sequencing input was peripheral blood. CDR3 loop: CASSLLGAGTNEKLFF. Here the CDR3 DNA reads TGCGCCAGCAGCCTCTTGGGGGCAGGAACTAATGAAAAACTGTTTTTT.